This is a list of T cell receptor beta chains from one sample in a study of blood T cells in healthy people across ages. Via MiXCR, TCRdb re-called the 5' RACE reads, giving one row per CDR3 protein. The sample holds around 2 million distinct CDR3 sequences; about 39% are singletons and the top ten take 20% to 25%. The material sequenced was blood. The receptors stem from a human donor in good health. Both conserved end residues are part of each CDR3. D genes are given only for firm matches. The size entry is marked missing in some rows and otherwise reads once, few, many or a size class.

>TRBJ1-6|TRBV6-5|-|-
TGTGCCAGCAGTTACGTTTTTAATTCACCCCTCCACTTT
CASSYVFNSPLHF
>TRBJ1-1|TRBV6-5|-|-
TGTGCCAGCAGCTCGGACGAGAACACTGAAGCTTTCTTT
CASSSDENTEAFF
>TRBJ2-3|TRBV7-2|TRBD2|-
TGTGCCAGCAGCTTATCCCGGACTAGTGCAGATACGCAGTATTTT
CASSLSRTSADTQYF
>TRBJ1-2|TRBV20-1|-|-
TGCAGTGCGACGGGACCACTCGGCTACACCTTC
CSATGPLGYTF
>TRBJ2-1|TRBV29-1|TRBD2|few
TGCAGCGTGGATAGACTAGCGGGGGGGCGGGAGCAGTTCTTC
CSVDRLAGGREQFF
>TRBJ1-1|TRBV6-5|-|-
TGTGCCAGCAGTTACAGGGAACACACTGAAGCTTTCTTT
CASSYREHTEAFF
>TRBJ1-2|TRBV12-3/TRBV12-4|TRBD1|-
TGTGCCAGCAGCTTCACAACAGGGGGGTCGAAATATGGCTACACCTTC
CASSFTTGGSKYGYTF
>TRBJ2-1|TRBV29-1|-|many
TGCAGCACCCACCTCGGCAGGGTGGCCAATGAGCAGTTCTTC
CSTHLGRVANEQFF
>TRBJ2-4|TRBV4-3|-|-
TGCGCCAGCAGCGAGGTAGCCGACAAAAACATTCAGTACTTC
CASSEVADKNIQYF
>TRBJ1-1|TRBV12-3/TRBV12-4|TRBD1|-
TGTGCCAGCAGTCCGAGGACAGGGCGGGCTGAAGCTTTCTTT
CASSPRTGRAEAFF
>TRBJ2-3|TRBV7-3|-|-
TGTGCCAGCAGCTTAGGGTGGGGGGACTCAGATACGCAGTATTTT
CASSLGWGDSDTQYF
>TRBJ2-2|TRBV7-9|-|-
TGTGCCAGCAGCCAAGCGGCGAACACCGGGGAGCTGTTTTTT
CASSQAANTGELFF
>TRBJ2-1|TRBV28|-|-
TGTGCCAGCAGCCCGGGGCGGGGGCGAGGTGAGCAGTTCTTC
CASSPGRGRGEQFF
>TRBJ1-2|TRBV27|-|-
TGTGCCAGCAGTTTATCAGCGAGGCTTCGGTACTACTATGGCTACACCTTC
CASSLSARLRYYYGYTF
>TRBJ1-2|TRBV13|-|few
TGTGCCAGCAGCTGGGGGCAATGGGTCAGGAATGGCTACACCTTC
CASSWGQWVRNGYTF
>TRBJ2-1|TRBV5-1|TRBD1|-
TGCGCCAGCAGCGGGTCGTGGAGGACAGGGGTCTACAATGAGCAGTTCTTC
CASSGSWRTGVYNEQFF
>TRBJ1-6|TRBV28|-|-
TGTGCCAGTCGGAACAGACCGGGAGAAAGCTCCTATAATTCACCCCTCCACTTT
CASRNRPGESSYNSPLHF
>TRBJ1-1|TRBV29-1|-|-
TGCAGCGTTGAAGGCCCACAGGGCAGCACTGAAGCTTTCTTT
CSVEGPQGSTEAFF
>TRBJ2-1|TRBV28|TRBD2|few
TGTGCCAGCAGGAGCGGGGCATCCTACAATGAGCAGTTCTTC
CASRSGASYNEQFF
>TRBJ1-2|TRBV5-6|TRBD1|few
TGTGCCAGCAGCTCGACAGGGCAACATGGCTACACCTTC
CASSSTGQHGYTF
>TRBJ1-1|TRBV10-2|-|-
TGCGCCAGCAGTGAGTCGGGGATTACTATGAACACTGAAGCTTTCTTT
CASSESGITMNTEAFF
>TRBJ2-7|TRBV11-2|TRBD2|-
TGTGCCAGCAGCCTTTCTAGCGGGGGGCAATACGAGCAGTACTTC
CASSLSSGGQYEQYF
>TRBJ1-1|TRBV5-1|-|-
TGTGCCAGCAGCTTTGAAGGGTACACTGAAGCTTTCTTT
CASSFEGYTEAFF
>TRBJ2-4|TRBV29-1|-|-
TGCAGCGTTGCGGCAGGGACCAGCAAAAACATTCAGTACTTC
CSVAAGTSKNIQYF
>TRBJ1-2|TRBV5-1|-|-
TGCGCCAGCAGCCTAACAGCGGGGGACGGCTATGGCTACACCTTC
CASSLTAGDGYGYTF
>TRBJ1-1|TRBV29-1|-|-
TGCAGCGTTGTATGGGAGAACACTGAAGCTTTCTTT
CSVVWENTEAFF
>TRBJ2-1|TRBV6-5|-|few
TGTGCCAGCAGTTACTTTGGGGGCGTCGGTAGTTCGCAGTTCTTC
CASSYFGGVGSSQFF
>TRBJ2-3|TRBV5-1|-|few
TGCGCCAGCAGCTTGGCCAAGGGGGTGACAGATACGCAGTATTTT
CASSLAKGVTDTQYF
>TRBJ2-3|TRBV12-3/TRBV12-4|-|few
TGTGCCAGCTCGGGGATGGGCACAGATACGCAGTATTTT
CASSGMGTDTQYF
>TRBJ2-1|TRBV29-1|TRBD2|-
TGCAGCGCCTCAGCGGGGGGGCCTCTTTCGAATGAGCAGTTCTTC
CSASAGGPLSNEQFF
>TRBJ1-1|TRBV20-1|TRBD1|few
TGCAGTGCTGTAGGGGGCGCGGGGAACACTGAAGCTTTCTTT
CSAVGGAGNTEAFF
>TRBJ1-1|TRBV5-1|TRBD1|once
TGCGCCAGCAGCTGGGGGACAGGGTCGGGCACTGAAGCTTTCTTT
CASSWGTGSGTEAFF
>TRBJ1-2|TRBV7-9|-|-
TGTGCCAGCAGCCGGGTTTCTTTCATCCGCTATGGCTACACCTTC
CASSRVSFIRYGYTF
>TRBJ2-7|TRBV6-5|-|-
TGTGCCAGCAGTTATTCCGCCCTAGAAACCTACGAGCAGTACTTC
CASSYSALETYEQYF
>TRBJ2-3|TRBV12-3/TRBV12-4|-|-
TGTGCCAGCTCCCCGGGGGCGGGCTTTGCGCAGTATTTT
CASSPGAGFAQYF
>TRBJ2-3|TRBV20-1|-|-
TGCAGTGCTAGAGGAGGGGGGAGGCAGTATTTT
CSARGGGRQYF
>TRBJ2-3|TRBV6-5|TRBD2|-
TGTGCCAGCAGTTACTCGAGGCTAGCGGGGGAACCCACAGATACGCAGTATTTT
CASSYSRLAGEPTDTQYF